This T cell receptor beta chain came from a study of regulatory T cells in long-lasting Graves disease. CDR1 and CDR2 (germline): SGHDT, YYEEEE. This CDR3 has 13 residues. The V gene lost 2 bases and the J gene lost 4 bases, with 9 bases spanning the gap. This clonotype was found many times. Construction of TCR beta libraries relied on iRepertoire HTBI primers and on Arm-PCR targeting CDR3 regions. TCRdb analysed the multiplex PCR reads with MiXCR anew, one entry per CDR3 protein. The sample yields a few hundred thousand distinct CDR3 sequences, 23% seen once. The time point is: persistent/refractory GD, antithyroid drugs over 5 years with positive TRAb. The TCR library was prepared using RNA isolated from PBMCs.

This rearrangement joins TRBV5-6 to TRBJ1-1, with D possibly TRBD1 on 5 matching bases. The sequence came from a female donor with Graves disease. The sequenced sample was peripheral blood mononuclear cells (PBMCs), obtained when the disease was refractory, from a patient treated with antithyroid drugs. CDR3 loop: CASSFGGGTEAFF. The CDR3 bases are TGTGCCAGCAGCTTTGGGGGGGGCACTGAAGCTTTCTTT. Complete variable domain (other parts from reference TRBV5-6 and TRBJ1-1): DAGVTQSPTHLIKTRGQQVTLRCSPKSGHDTVSWYQQALGQGPQFIFQYYEEEERQRGNFPDRFSGHQFPNYSSELNVNALLLGDSALYLCASSFGGGTEAFFGQGTRLTVV.